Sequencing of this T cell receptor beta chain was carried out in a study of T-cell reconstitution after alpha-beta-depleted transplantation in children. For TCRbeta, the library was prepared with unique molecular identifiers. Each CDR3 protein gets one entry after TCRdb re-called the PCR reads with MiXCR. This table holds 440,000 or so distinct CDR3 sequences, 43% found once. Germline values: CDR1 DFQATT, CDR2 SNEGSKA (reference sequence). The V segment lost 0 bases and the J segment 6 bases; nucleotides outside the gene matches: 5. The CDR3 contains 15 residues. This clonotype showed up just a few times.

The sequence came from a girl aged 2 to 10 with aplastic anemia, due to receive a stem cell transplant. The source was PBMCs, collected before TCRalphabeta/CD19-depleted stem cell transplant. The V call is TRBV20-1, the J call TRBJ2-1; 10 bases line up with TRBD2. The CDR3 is CSARDPAGGGNEQFF. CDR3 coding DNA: TGCAGTGCTAGAGACCCAGCGGGAGGGGGCAATGAGCAGTTCTTC.